This TCR beta chain was captured by sequencing in a study of Ad26.COV2.S vaccination and SARS-CoV-2 variants. Overall study context: Donor was assigned to the Ad26.COV2.S arm of trial COV1001.

Specified treatment: 15 to 20 received Ad26.COV2.S at low or high dose, single or two shots; about 5 received placebo; per-sample allocation not given. Specimen acquisition occurred on day 63 following the initial vaccine or placebo injection. Expression of Wuhan-strain SARS-CoV-2 spike came from the Ad26 vector that formed the vaccine. The data were produced by immunoSEQ multiplex PCR, yet TCRdb's version contains in-frame clones alone and is incomplete. This table holds roughly 420,000 clones, roughly 89% found once. Study-wide results and caveats: Vaccinees reportedly had broad spike-specific CD8+ and CD4+ T cell responses.

Concerning this clone: Its antigen remains unknown.

The ends lost 7 bases at V and 7 bases at J; junction bases unmatched: 5. CDR1 and CDR2 (germline): LGHDT, YNNKEL (reference sequence). This CDR3 contains 13 residues. The receptor comes from a person aged 18-60 years who received the Ad26.COV2.S COVID-19 vaccine or a placebo. This chain uses TRBV3-1 (or the pseudogene TRBV3-2) with TRBJ2-4; 9 positions agree with TRBD1. This sample comprised peripheral blood, obtained in a trial of Ad26.COV2.S vaccine versus placebo. The CDR3 nucleotides are TGTGCCAGCAAACACGGACAGGGGAACATTCAGTACTTC. Its translation is CASKHGQGNIQYF.